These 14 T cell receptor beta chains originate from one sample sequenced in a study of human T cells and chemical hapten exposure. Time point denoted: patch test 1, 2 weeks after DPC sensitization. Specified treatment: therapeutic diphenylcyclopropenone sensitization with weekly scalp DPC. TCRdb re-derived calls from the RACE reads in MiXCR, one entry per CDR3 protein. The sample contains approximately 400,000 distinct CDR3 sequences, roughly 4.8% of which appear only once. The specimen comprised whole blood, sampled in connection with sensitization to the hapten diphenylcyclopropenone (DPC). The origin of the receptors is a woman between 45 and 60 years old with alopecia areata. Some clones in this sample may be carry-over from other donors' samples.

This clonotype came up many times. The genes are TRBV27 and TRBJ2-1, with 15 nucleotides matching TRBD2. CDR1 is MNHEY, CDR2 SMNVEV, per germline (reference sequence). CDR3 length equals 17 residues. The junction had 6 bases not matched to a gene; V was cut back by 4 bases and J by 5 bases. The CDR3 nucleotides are TGTGCCAGCAGTTCCCGGACTAGCGGGAGGGTGAACAATGAGCAGTTCTTC. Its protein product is CASSSRTSGRVNNEQFF.

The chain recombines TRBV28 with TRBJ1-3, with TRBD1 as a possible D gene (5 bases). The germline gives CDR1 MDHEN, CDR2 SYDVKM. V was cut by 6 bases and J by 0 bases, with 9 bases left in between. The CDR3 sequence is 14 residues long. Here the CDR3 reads CASRSGSSGNTIYF. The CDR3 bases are TGTGCCAGCAGGTCAGGGAGCTCTGGAAACACCATATATTTT.

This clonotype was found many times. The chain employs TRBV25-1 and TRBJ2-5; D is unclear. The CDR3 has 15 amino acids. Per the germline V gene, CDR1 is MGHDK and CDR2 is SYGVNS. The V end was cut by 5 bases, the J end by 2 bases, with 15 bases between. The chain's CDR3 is CASSPPSQLQETQYF. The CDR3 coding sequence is TGTGCCAGCAGTCCCCCAAGCCAGTTACAAGAGACCCAGTACTTC.

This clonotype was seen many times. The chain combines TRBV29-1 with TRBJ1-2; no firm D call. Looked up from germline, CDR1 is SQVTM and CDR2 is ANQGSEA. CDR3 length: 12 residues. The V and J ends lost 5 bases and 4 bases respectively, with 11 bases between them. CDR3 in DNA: TGCAGCGTTTTGGGTACAAGCTATGGCTACACCTTC. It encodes CSVLGTSYGYTF.

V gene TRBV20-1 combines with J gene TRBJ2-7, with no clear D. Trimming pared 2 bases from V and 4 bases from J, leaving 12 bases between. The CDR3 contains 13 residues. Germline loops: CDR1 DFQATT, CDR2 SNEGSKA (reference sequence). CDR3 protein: CSARTPSSYEQYF. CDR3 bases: TGCAGTGCTAGAACCCCGTCAAGTTACGAGCAGTACTTC.

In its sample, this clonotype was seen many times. CDR3 sequence (DNA): TGTGCCAGCAGCTCGAAATCCACAGATACGCAGTATTTT. Encoded protein: CASSSKSTDTQYF. The rearrangement joins TRBV5-4 to TRBJ2-3; D remains unclear. The CDR3 consists of 13 residues. Trimming cost V 3 bases and J 2 bases, with 7 bases left between them. Germline assignment: CDR1 SGHNT and CDR2 YYREEE (reference sequence).

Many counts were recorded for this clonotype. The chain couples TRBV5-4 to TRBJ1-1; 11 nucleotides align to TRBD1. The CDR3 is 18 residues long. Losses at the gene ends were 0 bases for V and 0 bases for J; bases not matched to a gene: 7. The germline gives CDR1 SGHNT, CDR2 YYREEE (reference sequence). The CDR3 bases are TGTGCCAGCAGCTTGGATTGGACAGGGGGCAAGATGAACACTGAAGCTTTCTTT. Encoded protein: CASSLDWTGGKMNTEAFF.

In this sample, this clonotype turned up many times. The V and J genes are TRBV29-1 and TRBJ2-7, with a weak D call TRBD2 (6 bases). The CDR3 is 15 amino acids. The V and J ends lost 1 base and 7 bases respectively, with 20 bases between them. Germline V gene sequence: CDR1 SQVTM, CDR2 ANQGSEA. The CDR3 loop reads CSVEVEPRSAGEQYF. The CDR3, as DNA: TGCAGCGTTGAAGTCGAACCCCGATCCGCGGGGGAGCAGTACTTC.

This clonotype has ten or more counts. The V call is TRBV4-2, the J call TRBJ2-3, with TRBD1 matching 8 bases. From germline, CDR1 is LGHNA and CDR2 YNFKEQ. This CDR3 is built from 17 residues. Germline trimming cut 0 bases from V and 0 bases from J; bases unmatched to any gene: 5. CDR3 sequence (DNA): TGTGCCAGCAGCCAAGAAGGACAGGGAACGAGCACAGATACGCAGTATTTT. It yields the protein CASSQEGQGTSTDTQYF.

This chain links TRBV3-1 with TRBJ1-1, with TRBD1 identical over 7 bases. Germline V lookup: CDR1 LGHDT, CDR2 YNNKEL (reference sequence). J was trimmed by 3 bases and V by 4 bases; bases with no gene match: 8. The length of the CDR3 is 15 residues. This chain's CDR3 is CASSPPRQGHTEAFF. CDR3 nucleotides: TGTGCCAGCAGCCCCCCTCGACAGGGTCACACTGAAGCTTTCTTT.

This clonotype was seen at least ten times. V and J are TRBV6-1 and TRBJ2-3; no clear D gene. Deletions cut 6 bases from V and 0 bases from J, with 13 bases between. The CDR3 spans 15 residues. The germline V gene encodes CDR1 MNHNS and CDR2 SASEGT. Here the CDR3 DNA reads TGTGCCAGCAGAGCGACTGTCGCTAGCACAGATACGCAGTATTTT. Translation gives CASRATVASTDTQYF.

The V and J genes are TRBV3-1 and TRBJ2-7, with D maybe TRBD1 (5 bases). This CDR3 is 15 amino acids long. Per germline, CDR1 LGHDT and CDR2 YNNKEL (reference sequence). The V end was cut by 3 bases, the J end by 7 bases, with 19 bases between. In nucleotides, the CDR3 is TGTGCCAGCAGCCAGGTCCCAGGGCCGTCCGGGGAGCAGTACTTC. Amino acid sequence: CASSQVPGPSGEQYF.

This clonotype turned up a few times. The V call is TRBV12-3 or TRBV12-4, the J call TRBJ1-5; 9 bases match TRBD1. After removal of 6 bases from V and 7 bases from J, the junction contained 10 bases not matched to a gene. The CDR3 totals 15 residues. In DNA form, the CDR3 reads TGTGCCAGCAGGACAGGGGGTTCCCGGGGCCAGCCCCAGCATTTT. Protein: CASRTGGSRGQPQHF.

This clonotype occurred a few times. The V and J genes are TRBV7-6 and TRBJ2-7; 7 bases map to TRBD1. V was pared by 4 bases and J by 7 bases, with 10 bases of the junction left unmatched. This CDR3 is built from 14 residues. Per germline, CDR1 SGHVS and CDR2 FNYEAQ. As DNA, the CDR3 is TGTGCCAGCAGCTCCCCACAGGGGCGAGGGGAGCAGTACTTC. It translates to CASSSPQGRGEQYF.